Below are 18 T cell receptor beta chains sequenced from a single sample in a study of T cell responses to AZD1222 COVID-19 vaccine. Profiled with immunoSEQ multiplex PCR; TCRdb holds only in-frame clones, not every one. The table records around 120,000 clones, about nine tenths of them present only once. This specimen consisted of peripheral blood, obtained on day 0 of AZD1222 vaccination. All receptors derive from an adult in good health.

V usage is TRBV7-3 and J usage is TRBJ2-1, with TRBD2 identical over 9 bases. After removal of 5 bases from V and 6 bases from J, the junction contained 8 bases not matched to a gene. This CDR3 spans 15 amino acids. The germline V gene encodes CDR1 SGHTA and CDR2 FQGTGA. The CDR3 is CASSPAGGNGNEQFF. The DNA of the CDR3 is TGTGCCAGCAGCCCAGCGGGGGGTAACGGCAATGAGCAGTTCTTC.

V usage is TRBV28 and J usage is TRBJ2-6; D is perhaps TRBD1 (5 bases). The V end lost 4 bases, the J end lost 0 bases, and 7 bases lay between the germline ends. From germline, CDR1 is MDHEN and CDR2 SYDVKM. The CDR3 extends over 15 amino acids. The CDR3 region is CASSSQGSGANVLTF. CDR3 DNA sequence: TGTGCCAGCAGTTCTCAGGGCTCTGGGGCCAACGTCCTGACTTTC.

CDR3 nucleotides: TGTGCCAGCAGTTTTGGGGGGAGAACTGAAGCTTTCTTT. Encoded protein: CASSFGGRTEAFF. V usage is TRBV28 and J usage is TRBJ1-1; D may be TRBD1 (5 bases). Germline V gene lookup returns CDR1 MDHEN and CDR2 SYDVKM. The CDR3 loop spans 13 amino acids. V lost 3 bases and J 5 bases, leaving 10 bases between the germline ends.

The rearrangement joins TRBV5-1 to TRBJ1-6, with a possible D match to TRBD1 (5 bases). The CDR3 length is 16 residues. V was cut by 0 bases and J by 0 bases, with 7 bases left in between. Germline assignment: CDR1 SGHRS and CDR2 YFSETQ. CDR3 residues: CASSLDRSSYNSPLHF. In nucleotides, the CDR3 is TGCGCCAGCAGCTTGGACAGGAGCTCCTATAATTCACCCCTCCACTTT.

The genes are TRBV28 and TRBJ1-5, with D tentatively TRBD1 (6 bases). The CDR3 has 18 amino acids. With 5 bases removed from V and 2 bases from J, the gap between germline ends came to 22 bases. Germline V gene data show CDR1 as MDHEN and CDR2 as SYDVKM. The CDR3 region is CASSGYERRQEGNQPQHF. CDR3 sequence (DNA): TGTGCCAGCAGTGGTTATGAGCGTAGACAGGAAGGCAATCAGCCCCAGCATTTT.

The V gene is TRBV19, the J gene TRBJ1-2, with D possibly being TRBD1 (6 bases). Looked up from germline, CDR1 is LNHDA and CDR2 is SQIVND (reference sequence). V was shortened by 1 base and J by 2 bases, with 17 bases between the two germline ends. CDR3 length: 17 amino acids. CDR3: CASSIAGRGAQNYGYTF. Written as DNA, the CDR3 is TGTGCCAGTAGTATAGCGGGCAGGGGCGCTCAAAACTATGGCTACACCTTC.

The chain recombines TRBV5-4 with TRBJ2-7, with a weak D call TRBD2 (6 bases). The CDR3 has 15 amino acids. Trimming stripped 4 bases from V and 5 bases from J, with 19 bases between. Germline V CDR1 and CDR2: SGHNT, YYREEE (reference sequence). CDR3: CASSPAGIGANEQYF. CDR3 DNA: TGTGCCAGCAGCCCGGCGGGGATCGGGGCCAACGAGCAGTACTTC.

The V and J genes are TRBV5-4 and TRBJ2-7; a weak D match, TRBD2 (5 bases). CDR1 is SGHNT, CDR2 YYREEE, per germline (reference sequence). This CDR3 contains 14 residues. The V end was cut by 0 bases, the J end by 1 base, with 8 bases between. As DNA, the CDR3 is TGTGCCAGCAGCTTGGATACGGGATCCTACGAGCAGTACTTC. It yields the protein CASSLDTGSYEQYF. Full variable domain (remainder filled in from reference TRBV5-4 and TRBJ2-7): ETGVTQSPTHLIKTRGQQVTLRCSSQSGHNTVSWYQQALGQGPQFIFQYYREEENGRGNFPPRFSGLQFPNYSSELNVNALELDDSALYLCASSLDTGSYEQYFGPGTRLTVT.

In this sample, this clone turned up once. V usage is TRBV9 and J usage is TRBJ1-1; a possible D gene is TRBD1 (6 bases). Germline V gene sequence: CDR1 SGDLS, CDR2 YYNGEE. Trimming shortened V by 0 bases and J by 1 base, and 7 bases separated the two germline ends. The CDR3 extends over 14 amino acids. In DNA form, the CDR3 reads TGTGCCAGCAGCGTAGGCAGGGGGAACACTGAAGCTTTCTTT. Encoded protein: CASSVGRGNTEAFF.

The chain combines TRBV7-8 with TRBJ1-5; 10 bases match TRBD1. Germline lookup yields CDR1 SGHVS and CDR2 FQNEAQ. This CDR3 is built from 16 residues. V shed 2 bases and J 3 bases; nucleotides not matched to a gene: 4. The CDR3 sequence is CASSLRDRGPNQPQHF. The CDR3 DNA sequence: TGTGCCAGCAGCTTACGGGACAGGGGTCCCAATCAGCCCCAGCATTTT.

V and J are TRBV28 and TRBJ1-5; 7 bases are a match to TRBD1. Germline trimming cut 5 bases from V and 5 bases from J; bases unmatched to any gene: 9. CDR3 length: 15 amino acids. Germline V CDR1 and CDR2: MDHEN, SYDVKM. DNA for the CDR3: TGTGCCAGCAGTGACCCCAGGGGGAAGGATCAGCCCCAGCATTTT. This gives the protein CASSDPRGKDQPQHF.

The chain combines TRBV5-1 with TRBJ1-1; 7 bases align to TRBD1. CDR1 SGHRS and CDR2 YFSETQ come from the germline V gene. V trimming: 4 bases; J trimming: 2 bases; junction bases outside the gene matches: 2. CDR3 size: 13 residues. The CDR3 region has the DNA TGCGCCAGCAGCAGGGGGCAAAACACTGAAGCTTTCTTT. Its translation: CASSRGQNTEAFF.

The CDR3 DNA sequence: TGCAGCGTTGAAGGGCGAGGAGGAGGCACCGGGGAGCTGTTTTTT. Its translation: CSVEGRGGGTGELFF. The chain is built from TRBV29-1 and TRBJ2-2; tentatively, D is TRBD2 (5 bases). The length of the CDR3 is 15 residues. The V and J ends lost 1 base and 4 bases respectively, with 13 bases between them. CDR1 is SQVTM, CDR2 ANQGSEA, per germline.

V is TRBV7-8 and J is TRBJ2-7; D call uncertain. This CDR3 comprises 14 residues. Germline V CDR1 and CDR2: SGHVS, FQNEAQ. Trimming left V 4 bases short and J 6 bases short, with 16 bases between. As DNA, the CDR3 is TGTGCCAGCAGCTCGAGCCAGGCAGTCTTCGAGCAGTACTTC. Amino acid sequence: CASSSSQAVFEQYF.

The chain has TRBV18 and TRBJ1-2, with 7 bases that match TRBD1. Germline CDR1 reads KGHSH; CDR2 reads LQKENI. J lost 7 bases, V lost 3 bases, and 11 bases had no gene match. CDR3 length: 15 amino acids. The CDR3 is CASSPPGTAGTGYTF. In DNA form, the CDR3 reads TGTGCCAGCTCACCTCCCGGGACAGCGGGTACTGGCTACACCTTC.

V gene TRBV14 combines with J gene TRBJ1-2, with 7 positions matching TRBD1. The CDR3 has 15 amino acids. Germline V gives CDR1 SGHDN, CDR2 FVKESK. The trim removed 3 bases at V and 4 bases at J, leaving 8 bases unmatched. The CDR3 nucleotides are TGTGCCAGCAGCCACCCCTCGACAGGGTCCTATGGCTACACCTTC. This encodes CASSHPSTGSYGYTF.

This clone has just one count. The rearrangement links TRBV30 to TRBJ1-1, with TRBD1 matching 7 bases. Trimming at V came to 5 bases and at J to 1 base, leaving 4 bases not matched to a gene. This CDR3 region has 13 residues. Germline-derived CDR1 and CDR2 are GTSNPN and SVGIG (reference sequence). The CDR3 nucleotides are TGTGCCTGGCACCCAGGGGGGAACACTGAAGCTTTCTTT. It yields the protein CAWHPGGNTEAFF.

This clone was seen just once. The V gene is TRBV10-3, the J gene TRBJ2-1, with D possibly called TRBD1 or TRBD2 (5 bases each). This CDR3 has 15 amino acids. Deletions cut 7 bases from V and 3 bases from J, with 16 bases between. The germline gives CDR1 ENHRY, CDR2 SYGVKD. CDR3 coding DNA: TGTGCCATCACCCCGACGGGACGGAGCTACAATGAGCAGTTCTTC. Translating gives CAITPTGRSYNEQFF.